The rows below give T cell receptor beta chains drawn from one sample of a study of beta chain features in type 1 diabetes. Sequencing was performed with immunoSEQ multiplex PCR; in TCRdb, only in-frame clones are kept and a portion is missing. The sample shows around 250,000 clones, 20% to 25% of them seen only once. Sequencing was carried out using naive CD4+ T cells from blood. These receptors all stem from a woman in her twenties or thirties with type 1 diabetes. The CDR3 runs from the conserved cysteine through the conserved F or W. A D gene is named only where the DNA matches it firmly. A row's size may be missing; if present it is once, few, many or a size class.

few - TRBJ1-2 12 TRBV18 TGTGCCAGCTCACCCACGGACTATGGCTACACCTTC CASSPTDYGYTF
- TRBD1 TRBJ2-5 12 TRBV29-1 TGCAGCGGCGCAGGGACAGAAGAGACCCAGTACTTC CSGAGTEETQYF
- TRBD1 TRBJ1-2 16 TRBV30 TGTGCCTGGAGTGTGTTCCTCGGGACAGGGATTAGTGGCTACACCTTC CAWSVFLGTGISGYTF
few TRBD2 TRBJ2-1 15 TRBV5-1 TGCGCCAGCAGCTTGGTAGCGGGAGCGAGCAATGAGCAGTTCTTC CASSLVAGASNEQFF
- - TRBJ2-3 13 TRBV7-3 TGTGCCAGCAGTCCTTCTGGCACAGATACGCAGTATTTT CASSPSGTDTQYF
- TRBD1 TRBJ1-5 14 TRBV4-1 TGCGCCAGCAGCGAGACAGGGGCCTATCAGCCCCAGCATTTT CASSETGAYQPQHF
few TRBD2 TRBJ2-7 16 TRBV4-1 TGCGCCAGCAGCCAAGATCCCAGCGGGGGGACCTACGAGCAGTACTTC CASSQDPSGGTYEQYF
- TRBD2 TRBJ2-5 17 TRBV5-1 TGCGCCAGCAGCCCCGGACTAGCGGGAGAAGGGTCGAAGACCCAGTACTTC CASSPGLAGEGSKTQYF
- TRBD1 TRBJ1-5 15 TRBV16 TGTGCCAGCAGCCATCAGACAGGGAATCAACAGCCCCAGCATTTT CASSHQTGNQQPQHF
few TRBD1 TRBJ2-3 14 TRBV2 TGTGCCAGCAGTAGGGACAGAGATGGCTATACGCAGTATTTT CASSRDRDGYTQYF
few - TRBJ2-2 15 TRBV5-1 TGCGCCAGCAGCTTGGTCAGGATAAACACCGGGGAGCTGTTTTTT CASSLVRINTGELFF
few - TRBJ1-5 13 TRBV29-1 TGCAGCGTGGGATGGGGCCCAAATCAGCCCCAGCATTTT CSVGWGPNQPQHF
few TRBD2 TRBJ2-3 18 TRBV30 TGTGCCTGGAGTCTTGGGACTAGCGGGAGTTGGGGCACAGATACGCAGTATTTT CAWSLGTSGSWGTDTQYF
few - TRBJ1-1 14 TRBV4-1 TGCGCCAGCAGCCAAGTTCTCTCCTACACTGAAGCTTTCTTT CASSQVLSYTEAFF
- - TRBJ1-2 15 TRBV5-1 TGCGCCAGCAGCTTAGGACTCCCCAGCGGCTATGGCTACACCTTC CASSLGLPSGYGYTF
few - TRBJ1-2 13 TRBV30 TGTGCCTGGAGTAAGCAGGTAGATGTCGGCTACACCTTC CAWSKQVDVGYTF
few TRBD2 TRBJ2-7 15 TRBV4-2 TGTGCCAGCAGCCAAGGACTAGCGGGGACCTACGAGCAGTACTTC CASSQGLAGTYEQYF
few TRBD1 TRBJ2-1 15 TRBV7-3 TGTGCCAGCAGCCAAGGGGGCAGGACCTACAATGAGCAGTTCTTC CASSQGGRTYNEQFF
- TRBD2 TRBJ2-1 16 TRBV4-2 TGTGCCAGCAGCCCTGGGACTATGAGCTCCTACAATGAGCAGTTCTTC CASSPGTMSSYNEQFF
- - TRBJ2-7 12 TRBV5-1 TGCGCCAGCAGCTCGGGAGTTTACGAGCAGTACTTC CASSSGVYEQYF
- - TRBJ1-1 15 TRBV5-6 TGTGCCAGCAGCTTGGTTGGGCAGGGTGAGACTGAAGCTTTCTTT CASSLVGQGETEAFF
- - TRBJ2-1 12 TRBV5-4 TGTGCCAGCAGCTTGATAGCGGATGAGCAGTTCTTC CASSLIADEQFF
- TRBD1 TRBJ1-4 14 TRBV19 TGTGCCAGTAGCCATGGGGACAGGCCCTTGAAACTGTTTTTT CASSHGDRPLKLFF
- - TRBJ2-7 16 TRBV6-6 TGTGCCAGCAGTTACTCGTTAGGTCAGGTGGTCTACGAGCAGTACTTC CASSYSLGQVVYEQYF
- - TRBJ1-5 15 TRBV2 TGTGCCAGCAGTGCCCAGGGTTGGTGGGATCAGCCCCAGCATTTT CASSAQGWWDQPQHF
- - TRBJ1-4 13 TRBV7-9 TGTGCCAGCAGTACAGGGCCGGAAGGAAAACTGTTTTTT CASSTGPEGKLFF
- - TRBJ1-1 13 TRBV25-1 TGTGCCAGCAGGGAGGGCTTGGACACTGAAGCTTTCTTT CASREGLDTEAFF
- TRBD2 TRBJ2-3 16 TRBV14 TGTGCCAGCAGCCAAGCGAGCGGGAGGACCACAGATACGCAGTATTTT CASSQASGRTTDTQYF
- - TRBJ2-1 14 TRBV6-5 TGTGCCAGCAGTTATCGGACACCTTACAATGAGCAGTTCTTC CASSYRTPYNEQFF
- - TRBJ2-1 13 TRBV7-9 TGTGCCAGCAGCTTATTCCGTCGCGAAGAGCAGTTCTTC CASSLFRREEQFF
few TRBD2 TRBJ2-1 15 TRBV19 TGTGCCAGTACCATGGGGAGGGAATGGGGCAATGAGCAGTTCTTC CASTMGREWGNEQFF
- - TRBJ2-7 15 TRBV21-1 TGTGCCAGCAACGGGGTAGCGGGACACTCCTACGAGCAGTACTTC CASNGVAGHSYEQYF
few TRBD1 TRBJ1-2 15 TRBV30 TGTGCCTGGAGTGAGGGACAGGGGTCTGCCTATGGCTACACCTTC CAWSEGQGSAYGYTF
- TRBD2 TRBJ2-1 14 TRBV7-3 TGTGCCAGCAGCTCGGGACTAGCGGACAATGAGCAGTTCTTC CASSSGLADNEQFF
- TRBD2 TRBJ2-1 17 TRBV5-1 TGCGCCAGCAGCGTGGATAGAGCGGGAGACGGTTACAATGAGCAGTTCTTC CASSVDRAGDGYNEQFF
- - TRBJ2-5 13 TRBV7-9 TGTGCCAGCAGCTCAACTATCGGGGAGACCCAGTACTTC CASSSTIGETQYF
few - TRBJ2-3 11 TRBV5-4 TGTGCCACCAGGGAGGTAGATACGCAGTATTTT CATREVDTQYF
- - TRBJ1-1 13 TRBV5-1 TGCGCCAGCAGCCCCCACAAGAACACTGAAGCTTTCTTT CASSPHKNTEAFF
- - TRBJ2-7 12 TRBV29-1 TGCAGCGTCCGTTCCGTCCCCTACGAGCAGTACTTC CSVRSVPYEQYF
few TRBD2 TRBJ2-2 16 TRBV11-2 TGTGCCAGCAGCTTAGTGCCTAGCGGGAACACCGGGGAGCTGTTTTTT CASSLVPSGNTGELFF
- - TRBJ2-4 16 TRBV25-1 TGTGCCAGCAGTGAGCTGTCGGGTCGAGGCAAAAACATTCAGTACTTC CASSELSGRGKNIQYF
- - TRBJ2-2 15 TRBV7-3 TGTGCCAGCAGCTTAACAACAGGATCGGCCGGGGAGCTGTTTTTT CASSLTTGSAGELFF
few TRBD2 TRBJ2-1 15 TRBV28 TGTGCCAGCAGTTTGTGGGCGGGAGGACCCAATGAGCAGTTCTTC CASSLWAGGPNEQFF
few - TRBJ1-1 17 TRBV18 TGTGCCAGCTCCCCTAATTTACAGGGACACGGCTACACTGAAGCTTTCTTT CASSPNLQGHGYTEAFF
- - TRBJ2-5 16 TRBV15 TGTGCCACCAGCAGAGAGAGGCTCAGGGGATGGGAGACCCAGTACTTC CATSRERLRGWETQYF
few - TRBJ1-1 13 TRBV29-1 TGCAGCGTTGTTCGAGGTATGAACACTGAAGCTTTCTTT CSVVRGMNTEAFF
- - TRBJ2-5 12 TRBV7-3 TGTGCCAGCAGCCCAGACAGGGAGACCCAGTACTTC CASSPDRETQYF
- TRBD1 TRBJ1-2 14 TRBV6-6 TGTGCCAGCAGTTCTGAGGGACAGTCCTATGGCTACACCTTC CASSSEGQSYGYTF
once - TRBJ2-2 16 TRBV30 TGTGCCTGGACCGAAAGTCTCTTATTAGCCACCGGGGAGCTGTTTTTT CAWTESLLLATGELFF
few - TRBJ1-1 12 TRBV29-1 TGCAGCGTTCACGGACACAACACTGAAGCTTTCTTT CSVHGHNTEAFF
- TRBD2 TRBJ2-7 13 TRBV16 TGTGCCAGCAGCCCTCCGGGACTAGCGGGATTTTACTTC CASSPPGLAGFYF
- TRBD1 TRBJ2-3 14 TRBV29-1 TGCAGCGTTGACCTCGGACAGGGTGTAGATACGCAGTATTTT CSVDLGQGVDTQYF
- TRBD1 TRBJ2-5 14 TRBV15 TGTGCCACCAGCCAGGACAGGGGGCAAGAGACCCAGTACTTC CATSQDRGQETQYF